The clone carrying this T cell receptor (beta chain) has a handful of counts. Expressed TCRB transcripts were sequenced after all isolated RNA was converted to cDNA. Sequenced by immunoSEQ multiplex PCR; TCRdb stores in-frame clones only, minus some. The table has 300,000 to 450,000 clones, roughly 12% seen once. The entry originates in a study of beta chain features in type 1 diabetes. Looked up from germline, CDR1 is SNHLY and CDR2 is FYNNEI. The CDR3 loop spans 11 amino acids. The V and J ends lost 7 bases and 7 bases respectively, with 7 bases between them. This receptor was obtained from a man in his late teens or twenties in good health. The sequenced sample consisted of naive CD4+ T cells from blood. The chain carries TRBV2 and TRBJ1-4, with D possibly TRBD1 on 5 matching bases. The CDR3 DNA reads TGTGCCAGCAAAGGGGCTGAAAAACTGTTTTTT. Its protein is CASKGAEKLFF.